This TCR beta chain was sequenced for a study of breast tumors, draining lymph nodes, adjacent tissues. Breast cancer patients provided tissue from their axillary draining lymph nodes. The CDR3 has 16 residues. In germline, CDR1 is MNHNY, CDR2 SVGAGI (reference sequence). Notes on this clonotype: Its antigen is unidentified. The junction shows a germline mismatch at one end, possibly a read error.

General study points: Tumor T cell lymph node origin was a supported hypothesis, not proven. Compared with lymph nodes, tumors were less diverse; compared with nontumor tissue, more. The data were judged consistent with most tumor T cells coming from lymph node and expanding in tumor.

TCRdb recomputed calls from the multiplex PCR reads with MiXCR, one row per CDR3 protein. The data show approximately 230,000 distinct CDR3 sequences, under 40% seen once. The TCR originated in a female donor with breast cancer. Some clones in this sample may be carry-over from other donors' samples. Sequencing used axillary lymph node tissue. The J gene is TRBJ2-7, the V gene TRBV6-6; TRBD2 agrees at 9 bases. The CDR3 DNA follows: TGTGCCAACAGTGGCGCTAGCGGGGACAGCTCCTACGAGCAGTACTTC. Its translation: CANSGASGDSSYEQYF.